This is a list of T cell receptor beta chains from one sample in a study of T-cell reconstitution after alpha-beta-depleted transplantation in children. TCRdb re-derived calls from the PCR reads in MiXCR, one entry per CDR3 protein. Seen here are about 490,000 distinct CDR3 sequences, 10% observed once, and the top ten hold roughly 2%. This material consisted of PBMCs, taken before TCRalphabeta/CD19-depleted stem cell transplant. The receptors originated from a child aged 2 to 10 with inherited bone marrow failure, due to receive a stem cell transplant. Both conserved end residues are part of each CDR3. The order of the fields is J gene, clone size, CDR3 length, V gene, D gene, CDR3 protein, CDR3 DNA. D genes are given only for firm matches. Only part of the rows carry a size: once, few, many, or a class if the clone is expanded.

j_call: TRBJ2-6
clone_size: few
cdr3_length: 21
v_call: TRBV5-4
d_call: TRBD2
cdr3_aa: CASSLTAPGLAEFSGANVLTF
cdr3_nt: TGTGCCAGCAGCTTGACGGCCCCGGGACTAGCGGAATTCTCTGGGGCCAACGTCCTGACTTTC

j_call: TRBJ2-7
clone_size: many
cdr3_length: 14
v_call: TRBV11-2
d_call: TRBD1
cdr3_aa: CASSSGQGEYEQYF
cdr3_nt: TGTGCCAGCAGCTCGGGACAGGGGGAGTACGAGCAGTACTTC

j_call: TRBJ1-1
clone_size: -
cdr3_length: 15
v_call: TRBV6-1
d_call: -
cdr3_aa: CASSPGTTLTSGAFF
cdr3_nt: TGTGCCAGCAGTCCCGGGACAACCCTTACCTCTGGTGCTTTCTTT

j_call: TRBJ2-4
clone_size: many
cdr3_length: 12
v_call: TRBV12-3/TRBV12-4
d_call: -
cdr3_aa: CASSPSQDIQYF
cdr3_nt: TGTGCCAGCAGTCCCTCCCAGGACATTCAGTACTTC

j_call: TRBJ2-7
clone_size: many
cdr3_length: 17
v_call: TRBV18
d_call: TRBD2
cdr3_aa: CASSPYPGTSVSYEQYF
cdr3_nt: TGTGCCAGCTCACCTTACCCCGGTACTAGCGTATCCTACGAGCAGTACTTC

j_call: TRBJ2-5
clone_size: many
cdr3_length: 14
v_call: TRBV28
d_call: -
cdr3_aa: CASSLSGNRKTQYF
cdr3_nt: TGTGCCAGCAGTTTGTCGGGCAATAGAAAGACCCAGTACTTC

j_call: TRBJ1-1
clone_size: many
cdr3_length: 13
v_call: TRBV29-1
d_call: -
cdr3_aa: CSVDPDRNTEAFF
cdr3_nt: TGCAGCGTCGATCCGGACAGGAACACTGAAGCTTTCTTT

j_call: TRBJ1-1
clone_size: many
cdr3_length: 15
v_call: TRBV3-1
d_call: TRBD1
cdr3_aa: CASSGQGSLNTEAFF
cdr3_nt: TGTGCCAGCAGCGGACAGGGAAGCCTGAACACTGAAGCTTTCTTT

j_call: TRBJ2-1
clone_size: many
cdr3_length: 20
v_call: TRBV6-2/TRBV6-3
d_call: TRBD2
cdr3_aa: CASSYSWWTSGDRSYNEQFF
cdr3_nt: TGTGCCAGCAGTTACTCGTGGTGGACTAGCGGGGACCGCTCCTACAATGAGCAGTTCTTC

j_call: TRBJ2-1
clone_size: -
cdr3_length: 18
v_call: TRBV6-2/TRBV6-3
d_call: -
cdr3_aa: CASSYSVYSGSSYNEEFF
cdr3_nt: TGTGCCAGCAGTTACTCGGTATATAGCGGAAGCTCCTACAATGAGGAGTTCTTC

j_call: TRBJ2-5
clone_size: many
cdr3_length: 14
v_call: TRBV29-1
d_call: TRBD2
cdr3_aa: CSVETAGGQETQYF
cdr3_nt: TGCAGCGTTGAAACAGCGGGAGGACAAGAGACCCAGTACTTC

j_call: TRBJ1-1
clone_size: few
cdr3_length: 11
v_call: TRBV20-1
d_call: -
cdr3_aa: CSAARDALTFF
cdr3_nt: TGCAGTGCTGCACGGGACGCACTTACTTTCTTT

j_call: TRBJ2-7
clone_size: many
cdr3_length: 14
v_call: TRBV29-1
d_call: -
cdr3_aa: CSALGTGSSYEQYF
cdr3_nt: TGCAGCGCCCTTGGGACTGGCTCTTCATACGAGCAGTACTTC

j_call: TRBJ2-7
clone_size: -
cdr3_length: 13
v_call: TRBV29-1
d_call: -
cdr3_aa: CSVDGLDSYEQYF
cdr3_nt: TGCAGCGTTGACGGCCTCGACTCCTACGAGCAGTACTTC

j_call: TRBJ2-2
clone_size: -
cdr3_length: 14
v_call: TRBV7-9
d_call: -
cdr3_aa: CASSPPSNTGELFF
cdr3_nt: TGTGCCAGCAGCCCGCCTAGCAACACCGGGGAGCTGTTTTTT

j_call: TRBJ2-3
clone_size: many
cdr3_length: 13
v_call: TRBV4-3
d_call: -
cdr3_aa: CASSPDRPDTQYF
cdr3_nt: TGCGCCAGCAGCCCCGACCGGCCAGATACGCAGTATTTT

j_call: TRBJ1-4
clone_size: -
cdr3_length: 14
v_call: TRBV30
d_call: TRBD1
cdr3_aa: CAWSGRQGNEKLFF
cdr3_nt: TGTGCCTGGAGTGGGAGACAGGGGAATGAAAAACTGTTTTTT

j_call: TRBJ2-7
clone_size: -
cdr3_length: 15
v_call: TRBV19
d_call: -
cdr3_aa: CASSRTGRGGYEQYF
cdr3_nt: TGTGCCAGTAGTCGGACAGGCCGAGGGGGGTACGAGCAGTACTTC

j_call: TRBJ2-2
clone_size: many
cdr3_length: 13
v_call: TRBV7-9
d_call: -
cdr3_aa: CASSSGGYGELFF
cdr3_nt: TGTGCCAGCAGCTCTGGTGGTTATGGGGAGCTGTTTTTT

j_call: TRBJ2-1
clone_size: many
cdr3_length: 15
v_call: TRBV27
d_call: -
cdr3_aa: CASSLIGGVFNEQFF
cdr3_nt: TGTGCCAGCAGTTTAATAGGGGGGGTCTTTAATGAGCAGTTCTTC

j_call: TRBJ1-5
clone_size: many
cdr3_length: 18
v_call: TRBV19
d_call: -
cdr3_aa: CASSIIAGGYGDNQPQHF
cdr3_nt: TGTGCCAGTAGTATTATCGCTGGAGGGTACGGGGACAATCAGCCCCAGCATTTT

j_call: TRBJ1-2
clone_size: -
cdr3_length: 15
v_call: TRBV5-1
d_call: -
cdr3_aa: CASSDGWGFGYGYTF
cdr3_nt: TGCGCCAGCAGCGACGGTTGGGGGTTCGGGTATGGCTACACCTTC

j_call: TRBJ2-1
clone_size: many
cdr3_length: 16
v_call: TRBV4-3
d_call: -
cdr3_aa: CASSQDAAGPYNEQFF
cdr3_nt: TGCGCCAGCAGCCAAGATGCGGCAGGCCCCTACAATGAGCAGTTCTTC

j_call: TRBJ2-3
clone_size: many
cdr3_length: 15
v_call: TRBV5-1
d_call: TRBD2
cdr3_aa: CASSLLAGVTDTQYF
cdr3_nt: TGCGCCAGCAGCTTGCTAGCGGGGGTCACAGATACGCAGTATTTT

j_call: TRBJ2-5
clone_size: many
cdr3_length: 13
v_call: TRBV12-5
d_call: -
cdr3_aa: CASGFAVEETQYF
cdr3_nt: TGTGCTAGTGGTTTCGCGGTAGAAGAGACCCAGTACTTC

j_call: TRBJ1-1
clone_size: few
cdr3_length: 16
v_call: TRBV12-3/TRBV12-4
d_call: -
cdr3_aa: CASSLPPPGTNTEAFF
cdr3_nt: TGTGCCAGCAGTTTACCCCCCCCAGGAACGAACACTGAAGCTTTCTTT

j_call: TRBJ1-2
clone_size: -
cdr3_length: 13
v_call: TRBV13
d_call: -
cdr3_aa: CASSFGHLYGYTF
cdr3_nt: TGTGCCAGCAGCTTTGGACACCTCTATGGCTACACCTTC

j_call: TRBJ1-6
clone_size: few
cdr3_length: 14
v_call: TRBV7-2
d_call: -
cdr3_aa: CASSLGWTVSPLHF
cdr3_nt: TGTGCCAGCAGCTTAGGCTGGACAGTTTCACCCCTCCACTTT

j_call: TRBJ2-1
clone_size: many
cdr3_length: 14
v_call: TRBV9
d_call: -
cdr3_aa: CASGQTGGAGSEFF
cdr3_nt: TGTGCCAGCGGTCAGACTGGGGGGGCTGGGTCTGAGTTCTTC

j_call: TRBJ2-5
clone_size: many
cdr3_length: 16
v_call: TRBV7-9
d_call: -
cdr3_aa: CASSLGARTRFETQYF
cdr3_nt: TGTGCCAGCAGCTTAGGGGCTAGGACCAGGTTTGAGACCCAGTACTTC

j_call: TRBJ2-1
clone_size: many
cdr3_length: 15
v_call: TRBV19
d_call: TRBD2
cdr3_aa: CASSIGLAGGVGRFF
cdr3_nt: TGTGCCAGTAGTATCGGACTAGCGGGAGGGGTCGGTCGGTTCTTC

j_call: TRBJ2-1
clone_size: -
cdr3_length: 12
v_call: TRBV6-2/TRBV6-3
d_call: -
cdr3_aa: CASSYPPNEQFF
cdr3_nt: TGTGCCAGCAGTTACCCCCCCAATGAGCAGTTCTTC

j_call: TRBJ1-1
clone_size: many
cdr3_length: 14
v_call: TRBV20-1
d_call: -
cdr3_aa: CSARRGPQNTEAFF
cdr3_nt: TGCAGTGCTAGGCGAGGACCGCAGAACACTGAAGCTTTCTTT

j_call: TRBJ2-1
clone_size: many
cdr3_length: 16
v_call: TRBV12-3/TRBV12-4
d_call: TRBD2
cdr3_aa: CASSLALSGRKDEQFF
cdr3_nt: TGTGCCAGCAGTTTAGCGCTTAGCGGGAGGAAGGATGAGCAGTTCTTC

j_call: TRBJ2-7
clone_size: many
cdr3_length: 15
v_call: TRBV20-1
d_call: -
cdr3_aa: CSASSAGSYKDEQYF
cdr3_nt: TGCAGTGCTAGCTCGGCTGGCTCCTATAAGGACGAGCAGTACTTC

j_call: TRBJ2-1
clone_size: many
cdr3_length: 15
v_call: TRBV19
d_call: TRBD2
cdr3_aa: CASSKTSGTYNEQFF
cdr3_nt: TGTGCCAGTAGTAAAACTAGCGGGACGTACAATGAGCAGTTCTTC

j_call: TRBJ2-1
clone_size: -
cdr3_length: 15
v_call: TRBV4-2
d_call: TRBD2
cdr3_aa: CASSPRLAGANEQFF
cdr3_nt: TGTGCCAGCAGCCCACGACTAGCGGGAGCGAATGAGCAGTTCTTC

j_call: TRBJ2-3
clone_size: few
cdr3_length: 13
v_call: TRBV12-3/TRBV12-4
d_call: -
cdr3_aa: CASSFEALDTQYF
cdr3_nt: TGTGCCAGCAGTTTCGAAGCTTTGGATACGCAGTATTTT

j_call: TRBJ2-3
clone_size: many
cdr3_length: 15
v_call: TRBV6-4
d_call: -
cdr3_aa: CASSDSAGPTDTQYF
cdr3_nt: TGTGCCAGCAGTGACTCTGCGGGGCCCACAGATACGCAGTATTTT

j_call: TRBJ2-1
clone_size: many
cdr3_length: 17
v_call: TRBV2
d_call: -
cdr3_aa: CASTVFSTDPRYNEQFF
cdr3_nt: TGTGCCAGCACTGTATTCAGTACGGACCCTAGATACAATGAGCAGTTCTTC

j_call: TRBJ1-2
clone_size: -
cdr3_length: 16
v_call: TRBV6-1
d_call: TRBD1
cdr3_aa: CASSTAGTGSNYGYTF
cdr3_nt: TGTGCCAGCAGTACCGCTGGGACAGGGTCCAACTATGGCTACACCTTC

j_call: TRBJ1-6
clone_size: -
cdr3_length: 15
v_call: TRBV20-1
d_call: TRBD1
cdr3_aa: CSASKTGTVSSPLHF
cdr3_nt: TGCAGTGCTAGCAAAACCGGGACAGTCAGCTCACCCCTCCACTTT

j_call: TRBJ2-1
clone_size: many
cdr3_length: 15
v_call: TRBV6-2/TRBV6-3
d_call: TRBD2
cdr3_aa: CASSSRGDFYNEQFF
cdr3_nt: TGTGCCAGCAGCTCACGGGGGGACTTCTACAATGAGCAGTTCTTC

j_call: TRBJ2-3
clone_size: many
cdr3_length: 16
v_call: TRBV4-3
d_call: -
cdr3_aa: CASSQDKAAHTDTQYF
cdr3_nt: TGCGCCAGCAGCCAAGATAAGGCAGCCCACACAGATACGCAGTATTTT

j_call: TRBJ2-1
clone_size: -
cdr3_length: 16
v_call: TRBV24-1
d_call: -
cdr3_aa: CATSDRGGKTYNEQFF
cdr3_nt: TGTGCCACCAGTGATAGGGGCGGGAAAACGTACAATGAGCAGTTCTTC

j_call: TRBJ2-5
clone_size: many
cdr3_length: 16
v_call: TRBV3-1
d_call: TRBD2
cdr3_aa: CASSQPSGTTQETQYF
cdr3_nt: TGTGCCAGCAGCCAACCTAGCGGGACAACTCAGGAGACCCAGTACTTC

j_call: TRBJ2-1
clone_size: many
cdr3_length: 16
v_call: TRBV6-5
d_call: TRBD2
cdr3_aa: CASSRGLAAAYNEQFF
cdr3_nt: TGTGCCAGCAGTCGAGGACTAGCGGCCGCCTACAATGAGCAGTTCTTC

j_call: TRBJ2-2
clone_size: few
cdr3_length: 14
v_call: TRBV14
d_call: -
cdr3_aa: CAISQDLARLELFF
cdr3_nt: TGTGCCATCAGCCAAGATCTCGCGAGGCTGGAGCTGTTTTTT

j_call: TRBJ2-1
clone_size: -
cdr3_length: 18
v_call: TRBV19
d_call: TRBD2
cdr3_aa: CASSPGTSGKGAYNEQFF
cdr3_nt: TGTGCCAGTAGCCCCGGGACTAGCGGGAAGGGAGCCTACAATGAGCAGTTCTTC

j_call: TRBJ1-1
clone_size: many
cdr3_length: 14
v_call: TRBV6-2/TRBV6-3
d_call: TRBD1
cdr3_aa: CASSFLDRATEAFF
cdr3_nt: TGTGCCAGCAGTTTCCTGGACAGGGCCACTGAAGCTTTCTTT

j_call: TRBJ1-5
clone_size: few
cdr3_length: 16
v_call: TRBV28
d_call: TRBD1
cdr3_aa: CASSLTVRGSNQPQHF
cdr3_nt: TGTGCCAGCAGTTTAACCGTCAGGGGGAGCAATCAGCCCCAGCATTTT

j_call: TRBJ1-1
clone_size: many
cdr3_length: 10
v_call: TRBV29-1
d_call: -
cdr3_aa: CSGGDEGAFF
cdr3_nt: TGCAGCGGGGGTGATGAGGGGGCTTTCTTT

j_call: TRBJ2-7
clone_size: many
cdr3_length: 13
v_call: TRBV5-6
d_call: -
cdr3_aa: CASSLPQRDEQYF
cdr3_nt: TGTGCCAGCAGCTTACCCCAACGGGACGAGCAGTACTTC

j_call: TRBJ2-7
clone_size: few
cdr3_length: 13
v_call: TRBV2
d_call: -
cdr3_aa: CASSEPENYEQYF
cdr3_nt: TGTGCCAGCAGTGAACCAGAGAACTACGAGCAGTACTTC

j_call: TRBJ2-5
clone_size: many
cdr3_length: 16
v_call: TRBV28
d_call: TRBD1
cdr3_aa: CASSFSGRGRQETQYF
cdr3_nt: TGTGCCAGCAGTTTTTCGGGCAGGGGGCGGCAAGAGACCCAGTACTTC

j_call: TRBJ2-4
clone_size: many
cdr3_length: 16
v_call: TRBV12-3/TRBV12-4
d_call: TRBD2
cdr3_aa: CASSPWEGLAKNIQYF
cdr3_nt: TGTGCCAGCAGTCCCTGGGAGGGATTAGCCAAAAACATTCAGTACTTC

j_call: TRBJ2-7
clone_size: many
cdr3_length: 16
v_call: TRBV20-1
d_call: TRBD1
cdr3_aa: CSARRSPGQANYEQYF
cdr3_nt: TGCAGTGCTAGGAGGTCCCCGGGACAGGCAAACTACGAGCAGTACTTC

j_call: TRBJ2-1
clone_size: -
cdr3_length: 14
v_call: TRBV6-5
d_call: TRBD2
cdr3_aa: CASSLVAGNNEQFF
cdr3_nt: TGTGCCAGCAGTCTGGTAGCGGGCAACAATGAGCAGTTCTTC

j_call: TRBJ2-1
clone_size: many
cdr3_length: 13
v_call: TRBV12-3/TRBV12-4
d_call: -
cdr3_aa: CAIGPRPFNEQFF
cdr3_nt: TGTGCCATCGGCCCGCGACCTTTCAATGAGCAGTTCTTC

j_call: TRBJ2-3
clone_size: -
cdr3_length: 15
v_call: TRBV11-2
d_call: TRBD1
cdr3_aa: CASSEGQAFWDTQYF
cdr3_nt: TGTGCCAGCAGCGAGGGACAGGCCTTTTGGGATACGCAGTATTTT